Below, 6 T cell receptor beta chains from the same sample are listed, as sequenced in a study of cytomegalovirus exposure and HLA in healthy donors. PCR amplification relied on 60 Vbeta primers (plus 13 Jbeta primers). Clones were sequenced by immunoSEQ multiplex PCR, and TCRdb holds only the in-frame ones, with some missing. The sample includes about 130,000 clones, around three quarters of them seen just once. Input material: PBMCs. The receptor set was obtained from a man aged 40-50 years in good health and CMV-seronegative.

The rearrangement links TRBV20-1 to TRBJ1-2; D gene ambiguous. The V gene's germline CDR1 is DFQATT and CDR2 SNEGSKA (reference sequence). The V and J ends lost 5 bases and 6 bases respectively, with 7 bases between them. This CDR3 has 10 amino acids. CDR3 residues: CSASLNGYTF. The CDR3, as DNA: TGCAGTGCTTCTCTAAATGGCTACACCTTC.

The rearrangement links TRBV9 to TRBJ1-1; TRBD1 matches 7 bases. This CDR3 has 12 residues. V lost 3 bases and J lost 6; bases outside the gene matches: 2. Germline V gene sequence: CDR1 SGDLS, CDR2 YYNGEE. This CDR3 reads CASSGGTAEAFF. The CDR3 nucleotides read TGTGCCAGCAGCGGCGGGACAGCTGAAGCTTTCTTT.

This sequence joins TRBV5-1 and TRBJ1-2; the match to TRBD1 covers 8 bases. The CDR3 contains 15 residues. The junction had 10 bases not matched to a gene; V was cut back by 5 bases and J by 4 bases. The V gene's germline CDR1 is SGHRS and CDR2 YFSETQ. The CDR3 bases are TGCGCCAGCAGACCTGTCCAGGGGGCCATCTATGGCTACACCTTC. It yields the protein CASRPVQGAIYGYTF.

This clone was seen a handful of times. The J gene is TRBJ2-1, the V gene TRBV7-6; 7 bases are shared with TRBD2. The CDR3 is 16 amino acids. V gave up 5 bases and J gave up 0 bases; unmatched junction bases: 7. The germline gives CDR1 SGHVS, CDR2 FNYEAQ. CDR3 nucleotides: TGTGCCAGCAGCGCAGCGGGGTTTAGCTCCTACAATGAGCAGTTCTTC. It yields the protein CASSAAGFSSYNEQFF.

The gene calls are TRBV27 and TRBJ1-5, with D perhaps matching TRBD1 (5 bases). The CDR3 covers 16 residues. The germline V gene has CDR1 MNHEY and CDR2 SMNVEV (reference sequence). V was pared by 5 bases and J by 4 bases, with 18 bases between. CDR3 sequence reads: CASSPRRVGRNQPQHF. Here the CDR3 DNA reads TGTGCCAGCAGTCCCCGCAGGGTGGGAAGGAATCAGCCCCAGCATTTT.

V is TRBV19 and J is TRBJ1-2; TRBD1 is a possible D gene (6 bases). Germline values: CDR1 LNHDA, CDR2 SQIVND (reference sequence). Deletions cut 5 bases from V and 5 bases from J, with 21 bases between. CDR3 size: 16 residues. CDR3 in amino acids: CASSPFGAGELYGYTF. The CDR3 DNA reads as TGTGCCAGTAGTCCCTTTGGGGCAGGGGAACTGTATGGCTACACCTTC.